This T cell receptor beta chain comes out of a study of shared T cell receptors in the human thymus. TCRdb keeps only in-frame clones here, not all; method: immunoSEQ multiplex PCR. The sample has some 640,000 clones; about 90% are singletons. V lost 3 bases to trimming and J lost 2 bases, with 17 bases between them. Germline CDR1 and CDR2: SQVTM and ANQGSEA. This CDR3 has 15 amino acids. This sample also appeared in a second study, on human thymus T cells. From that report: Healthy Finnish infants undergoing corrective surgery for congenital heart defects were used as donors. Thymus pieces cut out during corrective heart surgery were the tissue that was used. Thymic as well as blood repertoires seemed to favor certain V and J genes unevenly. Overlap was high between thymic repertoires from unrelated individuals, as reported in related research.

This receptor was identified in a boy under two years old with a congenital heart defect. V usage is TRBV29-1 and J usage is TRBJ2-7; D is possibly TRBD1 (6 bases). Sequenced sample: thymocytes. The CDR3, as DNA: TGCAGCGTTGACCTATACAGGGACGGAACCTACGAGCAGTACTTC. It translates to CSVDLYRDGTYEQYF.